Following are 23 T cell receptor beta chains from one sample sequenced in a study of T cell responses to AZD1222 COVID-19 vaccine. This table comes from immunoSEQ multiplex PCR, and its TCRdb copy is limited to in-frame clones, with some not included. The sample has over 100,000 clones, about nine tenths seen once. Sequenced here: peripheral blood, sampled on day 0 of AZD1222 vaccination. The receptors shown here come from an adult in good health.

J is TRBJ1-2 and V is TRBV19; no clear D gene. Germline CDR1 LNHDA, CDR2 SQIVND (reference sequence). Trimming stripped 9 bases from V and 4 bases from J, with 15 bases between. The CDR3 is 13 amino acids. The CDR3: CASHPRTVYGYTF. The DNA for the CDR3 is TGTGCCAGCCACCCTAGGACGGTCTATGGCTACACCTTC.

The gene calls are TRBV7-9 and TRBJ2-7; D tentatively fits TRBD1 or TRBD2 (5 bases each). Germline CDR1 SEHNR, CDR2 FQNEAQ (reference sequence). Trimming removed 5 bases at V and 2 bases at J, with 13 bases between. The CDR3 is 14 amino acids. The CDR3 spells CASSQGERTYEQYF. CDR3 nucleotides: TGTGCCAGCAGCCAGGGAGAGAGAACCTACGAGCAGTACTTC. The full variable domain, rest sourced from reference TRBV7-9 and TRBJ2-7, is DTGVSQNPRHKITKRGQNVTFRCDPISEHNRLYWYRQTLGQGPEFLTYFQNEAQLEKSRLLSDRFSAERPKGSFSTLEIQRTEQGDSAMYLCASSQGERTYEQYFGPGTRLTVT.

The chain recombines TRBV25-1 with TRBJ2-3; 8 bases map to TRBD2. The germline CDR1 and CDR2 sequences are MGHDK and SYGVNS. This CDR3 spans 17 amino acids. V was clipped by 2 bases and J by 2 bases; unmatched bases: 9. CDR3 loop: CASSEGTRPMNTDTQYF. CDR3 bases: TGTGCCAGCAGTGAAGGGACTAGGCCAATGAACACAGATACGCAGTATTTT.

The CDR3 region has the DNA TGTGCCAGCGGGGAACTGGATACGCAGTATTTT. Protein: CASGELDTQYF. The chain carries TRBV2 and TRBJ2-3; no reliable D call. The V gene's germline CDR1 is SNHLY and CDR2 FYNNEI. The V end was cut by 8 bases, the J end by 6 bases, with 9 bases between. The CDR3 sequence is 11 residues long.

The V and J genes are TRBV2 and TRBJ2-7, with unresolved D. V was pared by 1 base and J by 2 bases, with 12 bases between. This CDR3 comprises 15 residues. CDR1 and CDR2 from the germline V gene are SNHLY and FYNNEI. CDR3 DNA: TGTGCCAGCAGTGAAGGATGGGTTGTTCCCTACGAGCAGTACTTC. This codes for CASSEGWVVPYEQYF.

J is TRBJ2-5 and V is TRBV5-6; D perhaps matches TRBD2 (6 bases). Per germline, CDR1 SGHDT and CDR2 YYEEEE. The ends were cut back, 1 base at V and 2 bases at J, with 12 bases in the middle. The CDR3 extends over 15 amino acids. The CDR3 spells CASSLSWGVQETQYF. The CDR3 DNA follows: TGTGCCAGCAGCTTGTCGTGGGGGGTACAAGAGACCCAGTACTTC. The variable domain in full, completed from reference TRBV5-6 and TRBJ2-5, reads DAGVTQSPTHLIKTRGQQVTLRCSPKSGHDTVSWYQQALGQGPQFIFQYYEEEERQRGNFPDRFSGHQFPNYSSELNVNALLLGDSALYLCASSLSWGVQETQYFGPGTRLLVL.

The chain couples TRBV7-2 to TRBJ2-1; D may be TRBD2 (6 bases). V was pared by 3 bases and J by 5 bases, with 11 bases between. Germline CDR1 and CDR2: SGHTA and FQGNSA. CDR3 length: 14 residues. For the CDR3, the DNA is TGTGCCAGCAGCTTCCCGGGACTCCACAATGAGCAGTTCTTC. This gives the protein CASSFPGLHNEQFF.

This chain joins TRBV6-2 or TRBV6-3 and TRBJ1-1; perhaps TRBD1 as D (6 bases). This CDR3 has 12 amino acids. Trimming left V 2 bases short and J 11 bases short, with 12 bases between. Germline CDR1 is MNHEY and CDR2 is SVGEGT. CDR3: CASSYGTPVAFF. In DNA form, the CDR3 reads TGTGCCAGCAGTTACGGGACACCGGTGGCTTTCTTT.

The V gene is TRBV14, the J gene TRBJ1-1; D not certain. CDR3 size: 13 residues. V lost 3 bases to trimming and J lost 1 base, with 6 bases between them. Germline lookup yields CDR1 SGHDN and CDR2 FVKESK. CDR3 sequence: CASSHRKNTEAFF. In DNA form, the CDR3 reads TGTGCCAGCAGCCATAGAAAGAACACTGAAGCTTTCTTT.

The J gene is TRBJ1-1, the V gene TRBV4-3; D unclear. Per germline, CDR1 LGHNA and CDR2 YSLEER. The V and J ends lost 1 base and 9 bases respectively, with 12 bases between them. CDR3 length: 13 residues. CDR3 DNA: TGCGCCAGCAGCCAAGGGGGTTCAGCACAAGCTTTCTTT. Protein: CASSQGGSAQAFF.

The chain recombines TRBV5-4 with TRBJ2-3; D gene uncertain. Germline V lookup: CDR1 SGHNT, CDR2 YYREEE (reference sequence). The V end was cut by 1 base, the J end by 2 bases, with 8 bases between. This CDR3 contains 14 residues. CDR3 loop: CASSLSVDTDTQYF. The CDR3 DNA follows: TGTGCCAGCAGCTTGTCCGTGGACACAGATACGCAGTATTTT.

This clone was detected once. The identical CDR3 is also encoded by other nucleotide sequences in the sample. CDR3 loop: CASSLDRTNEKLFF. CDR3 in DNA: TGTGCCAGCAGCTTGGACCGAACTAATGAAAAACTGTTTTTT. The rearrangement links TRBV5-4 to TRBJ1-4; no clear D gene. Trimming left V 0 bases short and J 1 base short, with 4 bases between. This CDR3 contains 14 residues. Germline CDR1 is SGHNT and CDR2 is YYREEE (reference sequence).

J is TRBJ1-1 and V is TRBV7-9, with a possible D match to TRBD1 (6 bases). V lost 3 bases, J lost 5 bases, and 13 bases lay in between. CDR1 is SEHNR and CDR2 is FQNEAQ in the germline V gene (reference sequence). This CDR3 contains 14 residues. The CDR3 sequence is CASSFGQLGTEAFF. In DNA form, the CDR3 reads TGTGCCAGCAGCTTTGGACAGCTGGGGACTGAAGCTTTCTTT.

The chain combines TRBV9 with TRBJ1-3; TRBD1 is a possible D gene (6 bases). Trimming took 3 bases from V and 0 from J, leaving 16 bases between them. Germline V gene data show CDR1 as SGDLS and CDR2 as YYNGEE. The CDR3 extends over 17 amino acids. CDR3 sequence: CASSGSEGGPSGNTIYF. The CDR3 DNA sequence: TGTGCCAGCAGCGGCTCCGAAGGGGGGCCCTCTGGAAACACCATATATTTT.

The genes are TRBV18 and TRBJ2-2; perhaps D is TRBD1 or TRBD2 (5 bases each). The germline V gene has CDR1 KGHSH and CDR2 LQKENI. The CDR3 extends over 15 amino acids. The V gene lost 6 bases and the J gene lost 1 base, with 12 bases spanning the gap. The CDR3 loop reads CASSSLGVNTGELFF. CDR3 DNA sequence: TGTGCCAGCTCCAGCCTGGGGGTGAACACCGGGGAGCTGTTTTTT.

This clone has a single count. The gene calls are TRBV7-9 and TRBJ1-1; 7 positions match TRBD1. Germline loops: CDR1 SEHNR, CDR2 FQNEAQ (reference sequence). The V gene end was trimmed by 4 bases and the J gene end by 4 bases; junction bases not matched to a gene: 9. There are 15 residues in the CDR3. The CDR3 reads CASSYYETGTTEAFF. CDR3 in DNA: TGTGCCAGCAGCTACTACGAGACAGGGACCACTGAAGCTTTCTTT.

The chain is built from TRBV10-1 and TRBJ2-1; D not certain. This CDR3 has 13 residues. Between the trimmed V and J ends, which lost 2 bases and 2 bases, there was a span of 4 bases. Germline CDR1 is WNHNN and CDR2 is SYGVQD (reference sequence). This CDR3 reads CASSEGTYNEQFF. The DNA for the CDR3 is TGCGCCAGCAGTGAGGGAACCTACAATGAGCAGTTCTTC.

Regarding this clone: At one boundary the junction diverges from the germline segment, which might be a read error. V gene TRBV19 combines with J gene TRBJ2-5, with 9 bases identical to TRBD2. The germline V gene encodes CDR1 LNHDA and CDR2 SQIVND (reference sequence). This CDR3 spans 14 amino acids. The CDR3 here is CASSLDSGGDNKDF. CDR3 DNA: TGTGCCAGTAGCTTGGATAGCGGGGGTGATAATAAGGACTTC.

V usage is TRBV4-1 and J usage is TRBJ2-1; TRBD1 aligns across 7 bases. After removal of 1 base from V and 0 bases from J, the junction contained 15 bases not matched to a gene. The CDR3 spans 20 residues. The germline V gene encodes CDR1 MGHRA and CDR2 YSYEKL. The CDR3 here is CASSQGPGTATSSSYNEQFF. The DNA of the CDR3 is TGCGCCAGCAGCCAAGGCCCTGGGACAGCTACTTCGAGCTCCTACAATGAGCAGTTCTTC.

The chain uses TRBV15 and TRBJ2-5; 13 bases agree with TRBD2. V lost 4 bases, J lost 5 bases, and 7 bases stayed unmatched. Germline-derived CDR1 and CDR2 are LNHNV and YYDKDF (reference sequence). The CDR3 has 16 residues. The CDR3 reads CATSTGLAGEAETQYF. CDR3 bases: TGTGCCACCAGCACCGGACTAGCGGGGGAGGCGGAGACCCAGTACTTC.

J is TRBJ1-4 and V is TRBV3-1 (or the pseudogene TRBV3-2); 7 bases line up with TRBD1. With 0 bases clipped from V and 4 bases from J, the junction kept 8 bases outside the gene matches. This CDR3 is built from 17 residues. Germline-derived CDR1 and CDR2 are LGHDT and YNNKEL (reference sequence). Here the CDR3 DNA reads TGTGCCAGCAGCCAAGACCCCCCGGGACAGCTTAATGAAAAACTGTTTTTT. Translation gives CASSQDPPGQLNEKLFF.

As for this clone: Additional DNA sequences in this sample encode the identical CDR3. The chain recombines TRBV6-5 with TRBJ1-1; D gene unclear. Trimming left V 5 bases short and J 1 base short, with 2 bases between. CDR3 size: 11 residues. The V gene's germline CDR1 is MNHEY and CDR2 SVGAGI. The chain's CDR3 is CASSRNTEAFF. The DNA of the CDR3 is TGTGCCAGCAGTAGGAACACTGAAGCTTTCTTT.

J is TRBJ2-1 and V is TRBV14; possibly TRBD1 or TRBD2 for D (7 bases each). Trimming left V 6 bases short and J 8 bases short, with 14 bases between. The germline V gene encodes CDR1 SGHDN and CDR2 FVKESK. The CDR3 totals 13 residues. The CDR3 coding sequence is TGTGCCAGCAGTCTCCAGGGGGGGTATGAGCAGTTCTTC. Amino acids: CASSLQGGYEQFF.